The clone carrying this T cell receptor beta chain was found once. Antigen: not known. The source of the sample is a study of T cell responses to AZD1222 COVID-19 vaccine. The assay was immunoSEQ multiplex PCR, and TCRdb's table has in-frame clones only and misses some. The data hold around 78,000 clones, with roughly 90% observed a single time. Study observations and caveats: Spike-specific TCR repertoires showed rising breadth and depth after two AZD1222 doses.

Trimming stripped 1 base from V and 2 bases from J, with 5 bases between. The CDR3 runs to 13 residues. Germline assignment: CDR1 LGHNA and CDR2 YNFKEQ. The TCR comes from an adult who received the AZD1222 COVID-19 vaccine. The sample consisted of peripheral blood, taken 28 days after the second AZD1222 dose. V and J are TRBV4-2 and TRBJ1-2; D gene unclear. The CDR3 sequence is CASSQGVNYGYTF. CDR3 coding DNA: TGTGCCAGCAGCCAAGGGGTGAACTATGGCTACACCTTC.